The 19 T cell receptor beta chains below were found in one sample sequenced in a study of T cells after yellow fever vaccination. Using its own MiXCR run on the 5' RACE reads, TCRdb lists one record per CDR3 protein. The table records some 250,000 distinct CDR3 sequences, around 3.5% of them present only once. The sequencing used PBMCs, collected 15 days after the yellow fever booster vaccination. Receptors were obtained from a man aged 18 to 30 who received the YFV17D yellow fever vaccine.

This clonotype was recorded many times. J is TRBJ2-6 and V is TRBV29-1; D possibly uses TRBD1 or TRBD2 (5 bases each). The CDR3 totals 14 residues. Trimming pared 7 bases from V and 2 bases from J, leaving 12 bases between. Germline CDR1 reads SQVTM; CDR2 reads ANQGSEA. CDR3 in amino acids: CSAREGAGANVLTF. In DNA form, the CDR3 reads TGCAGCGCCCGGGAAGGGGCTGGGGCCAACGTCCTGACTTTC.

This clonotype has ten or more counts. Here the CDR3 DNA reads TGTGCCAGCAGTGGTTATACCGGGACAGGCTACACCGGGGAGCTGTTTTTT. Translating gives CASSGYTGTGYTGELFF. The J gene is TRBJ2-2, the V gene TRBV6-5; 8 positions agree with TRBD1. With 5 bases clipped from V and 3 bases from J, the junction kept 11 bases outside the gene matches. The germline V gene encodes CDR1 MNHEY and CDR2 SVGAGI. CDR3 size: 17 residues.

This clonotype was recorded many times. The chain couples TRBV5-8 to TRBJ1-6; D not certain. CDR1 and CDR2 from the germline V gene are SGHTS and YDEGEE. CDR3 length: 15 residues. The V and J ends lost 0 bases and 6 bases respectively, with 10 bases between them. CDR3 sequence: CASSLEGFSNSPLHF. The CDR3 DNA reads TGTGCCAGCAGCTTGGAAGGGTTTAGTAATTCACCCCTCCACTTT.

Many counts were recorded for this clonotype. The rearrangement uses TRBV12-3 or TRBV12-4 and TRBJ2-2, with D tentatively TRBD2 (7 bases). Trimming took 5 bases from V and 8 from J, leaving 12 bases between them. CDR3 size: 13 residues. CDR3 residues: CASSPGGMGELFF. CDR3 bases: TGTGCCAGCAGTCCGGGGGGCATGGGGGAGCTGTTTTTT.

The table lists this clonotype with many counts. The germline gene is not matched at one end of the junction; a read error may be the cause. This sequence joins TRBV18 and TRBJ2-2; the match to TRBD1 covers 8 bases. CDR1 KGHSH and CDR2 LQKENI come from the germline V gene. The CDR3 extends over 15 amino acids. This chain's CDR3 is CASTPGTGNTGELFF. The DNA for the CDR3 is TGTGCCAGCACACCCGGGACAGGGAACACCGGGGAGCTGTTTTTT.

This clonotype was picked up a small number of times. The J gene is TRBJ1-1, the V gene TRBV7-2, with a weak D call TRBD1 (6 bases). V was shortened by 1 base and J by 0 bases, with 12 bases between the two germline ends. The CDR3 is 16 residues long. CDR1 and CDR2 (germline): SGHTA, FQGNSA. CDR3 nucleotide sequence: TGTGCCAGCAGCTTAGGGATCGGGACAATGAACACTGAAGCTTTCTTT. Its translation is CASSLGIGTMNTEAFF.

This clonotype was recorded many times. The CDR3 DNA follows: TGTGCCAGCACCCTTCCGCTTAGAACCCGGGACTATGGCTACACCTTC. Its protein product is CASTLPLRTRDYGYTF. This sequence joins TRBV5-5 and TRBJ1-2; no reliable D call. From germline, CDR1 is SGHKS and CDR2 YYEKEE (reference sequence). The CDR3 spans 16 residues. Trimming took off 6 bases at V and 3 bases at J, with 21 bases between the two ends.

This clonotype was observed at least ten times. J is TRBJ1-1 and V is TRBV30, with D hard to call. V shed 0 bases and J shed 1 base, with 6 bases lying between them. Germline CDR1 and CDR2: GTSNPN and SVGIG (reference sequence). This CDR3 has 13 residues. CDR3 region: CAWSVQQNTEAFF. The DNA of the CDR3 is TGTGCCTGGAGTGTACAGCAGAACACTGAAGCTTTCTTT.

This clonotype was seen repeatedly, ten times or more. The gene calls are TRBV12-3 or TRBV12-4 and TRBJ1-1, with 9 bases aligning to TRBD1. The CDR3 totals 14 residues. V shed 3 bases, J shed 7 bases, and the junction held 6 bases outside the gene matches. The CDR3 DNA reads TGTGCCAGCAGTTTCGGGGACAGGGCTGATGAAGCTTTCTTT. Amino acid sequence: CASSFGDRADEAFF.

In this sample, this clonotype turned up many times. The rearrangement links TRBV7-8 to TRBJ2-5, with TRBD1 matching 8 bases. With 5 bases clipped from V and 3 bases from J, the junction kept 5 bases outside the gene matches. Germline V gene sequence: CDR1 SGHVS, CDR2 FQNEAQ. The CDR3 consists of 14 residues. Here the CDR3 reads CASSPGQGEETQYF. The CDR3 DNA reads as TGTGCCAGCAGCCCTGGACAGGGCGAAGAGACCCAGTACTTC.

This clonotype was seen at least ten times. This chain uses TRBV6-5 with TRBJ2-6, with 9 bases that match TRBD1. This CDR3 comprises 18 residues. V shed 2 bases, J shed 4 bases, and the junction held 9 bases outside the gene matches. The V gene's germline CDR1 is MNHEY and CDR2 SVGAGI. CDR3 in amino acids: CASSYVGQGKRGANVLTF. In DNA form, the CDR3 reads TGTGCCAGCAGTTACGTTGGACAGGGGAAGAGAGGGGCCAACGTCCTGACTTTC.

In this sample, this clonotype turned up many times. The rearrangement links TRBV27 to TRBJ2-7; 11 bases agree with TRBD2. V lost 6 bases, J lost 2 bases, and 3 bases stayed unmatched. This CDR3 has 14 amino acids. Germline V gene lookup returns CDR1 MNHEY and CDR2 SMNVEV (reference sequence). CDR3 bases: TGTGCCAGCAGATCGACTAGCGGGACCTACGAGCAGTACTTC. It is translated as CASRSTSGTYEQYF.

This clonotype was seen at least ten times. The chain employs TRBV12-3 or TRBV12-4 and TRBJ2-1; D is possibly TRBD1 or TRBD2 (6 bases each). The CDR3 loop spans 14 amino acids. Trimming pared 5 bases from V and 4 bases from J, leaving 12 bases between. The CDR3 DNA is TGTGCCAGCAGTCCCATAGGGGGGTACAATGAGCAGTTCTTC. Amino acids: CASSPIGGYNEQFF.

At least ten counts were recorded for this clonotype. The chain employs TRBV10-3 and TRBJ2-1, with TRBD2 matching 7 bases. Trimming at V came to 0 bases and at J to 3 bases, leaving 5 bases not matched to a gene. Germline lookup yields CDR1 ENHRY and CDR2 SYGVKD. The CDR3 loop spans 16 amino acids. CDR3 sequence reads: CAISESRLAVYNEQFF. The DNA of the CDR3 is TGTGCCATCAGTGAGTCGCGGCTAGCGGTCTACAATGAGCAGTTCTTC.

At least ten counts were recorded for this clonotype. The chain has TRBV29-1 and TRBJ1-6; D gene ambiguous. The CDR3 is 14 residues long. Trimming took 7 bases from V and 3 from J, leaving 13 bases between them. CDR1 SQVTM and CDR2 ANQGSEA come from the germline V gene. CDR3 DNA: TGCAGCGCCGCCGGTTCCGACTATAATTCACCCCTCCACTTT. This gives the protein CSAAGSDYNSPLHF.

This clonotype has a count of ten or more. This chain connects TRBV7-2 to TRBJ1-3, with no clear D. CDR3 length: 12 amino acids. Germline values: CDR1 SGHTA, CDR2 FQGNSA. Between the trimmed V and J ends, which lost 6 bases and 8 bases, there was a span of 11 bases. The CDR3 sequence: CASRAGGDTIYF. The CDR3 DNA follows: TGTGCCAGCAGAGCGGGAGGCGACACCATATATTTT.

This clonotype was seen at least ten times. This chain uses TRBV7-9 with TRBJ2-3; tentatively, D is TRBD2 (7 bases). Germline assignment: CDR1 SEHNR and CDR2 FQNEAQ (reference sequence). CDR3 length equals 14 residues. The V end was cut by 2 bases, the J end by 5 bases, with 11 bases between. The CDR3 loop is CASSLTGRVDTQYF. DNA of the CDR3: TGTGCCAGCAGCTTAACAGGGAGGGTAGATACGCAGTATTTT.

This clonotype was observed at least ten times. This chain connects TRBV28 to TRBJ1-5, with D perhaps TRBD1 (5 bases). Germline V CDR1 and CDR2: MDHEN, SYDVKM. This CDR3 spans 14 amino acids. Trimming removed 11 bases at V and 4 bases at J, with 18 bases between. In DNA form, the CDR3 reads TGTGCCTCGGGGTGGGGACTGTTGAATCAGCCCCAGCATTTT. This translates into CASGWGLLNQPQHF.

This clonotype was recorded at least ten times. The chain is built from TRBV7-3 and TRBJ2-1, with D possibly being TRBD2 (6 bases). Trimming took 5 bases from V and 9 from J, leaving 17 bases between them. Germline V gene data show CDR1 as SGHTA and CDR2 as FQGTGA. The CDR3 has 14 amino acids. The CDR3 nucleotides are TGTGCCAGCAGCCGTTCGGGCCTCGGGAGTGAGCAGTTCTTC. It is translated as CASSRSGLGSEQFF.